These 23 T cell receptor beta chains share one sample of origin, sequenced in a study of human T cells and chemical hapten exposure. As for time point: patch test 2, 6 weeks after DPC sensitization. The treatment here: therapeutic diphenylcyclopropenone sensitization with weekly scalp DPC. TCRdb re-analysed the RACE reads in MiXCR, keeping a single row per CDR3 protein. The profile shows 89,000 or so distinct CDR3 sequences, about 6.6% of them singletons. The material sequenced was whole blood, taken in connection with sensitization to the hapten diphenylcyclopropenone (DPC). The receptor set was obtained from a woman younger than 45 with alopecia areata. Some clones in this sample may be carry-over from other donors' samples.

The sample holds a few counts of this clonotype. The chain uses TRBV7-3 and TRBJ2-5, with 9 bases matching TRBD2. This CDR3 contains 15 residues. Germline values: CDR1 SGHTA, CDR2 FQGTGA. The ends lost 5 bases at V and 4 bases at J; junction bases unmatched: 8. The DNA for the CDR3 is TGTGCCAGCAGCCCCTTAGCGGGGGCCCGAGAGACCCAGTACTTC. Protein sequence: CASSPLAGARETQYF.

This sequence joins TRBV4-2 and TRBJ2-3, with TRBD2 matching 11 bases. The CDR3 contains 20 residues. V gave up 0 bases and J gave up 2 bases; unmatched junction bases: 13. Germline assignment: CDR1 LGHNA and CDR2 YNFKEQ. CDR3 coding DNA: TGTGCCAGCAGCCAAGATTCCCGCCTAGCGGGGGGACTATCCACAGATACGCAGTATTTT. It translates to CASSQDSRLAGGLSTDTQYF.

This clonotype appeared a single time. A much larger clone lies a single base off, so this may be a read error. The chain joins TRBV11-3 to TRBJ1-1; maybe TRBD1 (6 bases). CDR3 size: 13 residues. Germline-derived CDR1 and CDR2 are SGHNT and YENEEA. CDR3 in DNA: TGTGCCCGCAGCCGGACAGTGAACACTGAAGCTTTCTTT. Translated, it gives CARSRTVNTEAFF.

Comments on this clonotype: This clone may be a read error of a much larger clone one base away. The V gene is TRBV6-6, the J gene TRBJ2-1; a possible D gene is TRBD2 (6 bases). V was clipped by 8 bases and J by 1 base, with 15 bases between them. Germline-derived CDR1 and CDR2 are MNHNY and SVGAGI (reference sequence). The CDR3 contains 15 residues. DNA for the CDR3: TGTGCCAGCGACAAAGACCGGGAGTCCTACAATGAGCAGTTCTTC. Amino acid sequence: CASDKDRESYNEQFF.

This clonotype was counted many times. The gene calls are TRBV29-1 and TRBJ1-5; D not resolved. CDR1 and CDR2 (germline): SQVTM, ANQGSEA. The germline V and J ends were trimmed by 4 bases and 0 bases, with 10 bases remaining between them. The length of the CDR3 is 14 residues. The CDR3 sequence: CSVAGGNSNQPQHF. DNA of the CDR3: TGCAGCGTTGCAGGCGGGAATAGCAATCAGCCCCAGCATTTT.

This clonotype was picked up a small number of times. The chain recombines TRBV11-3 with TRBJ1-6, with a weak D call TRBD1 (5 bases). Between the trimmed V and J ends, which lost 4 bases and 8 bases, there was a span of 15 bases. The germline CDR1 and CDR2 sequences are SGHNT and YENEEA. The CDR3 consists of 15 residues. DNA for the CDR3: TGTGCCAGCAGCTCCCGGGCAGGGTCGGATTCACCCCTCCACTTT. Its translation is CASSSRAGSDSPLHF.

This clonotype was seen only a few times. The chain employs TRBV27 and TRBJ2-2; TRBD1 agrees at 7 bases. The CDR3 consists of 17 residues. The V gene's germline CDR1 is MNHEY and CDR2 SMNVEV (reference sequence). Losses at the gene ends were 6 bases for V and 1 base for J; bases not matched to a gene: 11. The CDR3 loop is CASSIRQGWENTGELFF. The CDR3, as DNA: TGTGCCAGCAGCATTCGACAGGGATGGGAGAACACCGGGGAGCTGTTTTTT.

The table lists this clonotype with many counts. The chain uses TRBV6-1 and TRBJ2-7, with D perhaps TRBD2 (6 bases). V lost 2 bases to trimming and J lost 4 bases, with 15 bases between them. The CDR3 is made up of 15 amino acids. CDR1 and CDR2 (germline): MNHNS, SASEGT. The CDR3 loop is CASSEFGHGSYEQYF. The CDR3 DNA reads TGTGCCAGCAGTGAATTCGGTCACGGGAGTTACGAGCAGTACTTC.

This sequence joins TRBV15 and TRBJ2-5; the D is unclear. CDR1 and CDR2 from the germline V gene are LNHNV and YYDKDF (reference sequence). CDR3 size: 14 residues. Trimming pared 5 bases from V and 2 bases from J, leaving 12 bases between. CDR3 amino acids: CATSENREQETQYF. The DNA of the CDR3 is TGTGCCACCAGCGAAAATAGGGAACAAGAGACCCAGTACTTC.

The rearrangement links TRBV12-3 or TRBV12-4 to TRBJ1-2; 7 bases line up with TRBD1. Trimming at V came to 6 bases and at J to 4 bases, leaving 5 bases not matched to a gene. CDR3 length: 13 amino acids. The CDR3 region is CASSFGTAYGYTF. CDR3 coding DNA: TGTGCCAGCAGCTTTGGGACAGCCTATGGCTACACCTTC.

This clonotype was seen a few times. Possible read error: a much larger clone is one base away. The rearrangement uses TRBV20-1 and TRBJ2-7; D remains unclear. V lost 1 base and J lost 3, with 10 bases in between. Germline V gives CDR1 DFQATT, CDR2 SNEGSKA (reference sequence). This CDR3 is built from 13 residues. CDR3 sequence: CSARGNECYEQYF. The CDR3 DNA is TGCAGTGCTAGAGGGAATGAATGCTACGAGCAGTACTTC.

This clonotype was detected ten times or more. The V gene is TRBV9, the J gene TRBJ2-3; perhaps TRBD1 as D (6 bases). Trimming left V 2 bases short and J 3 bases short, with 10 bases between. Germline values: CDR1 SGDLS, CDR2 YYNGEE. The CDR3 length is 14 residues. The CDR3 protein is CASSVRTVTDTQYF. The CDR3 DNA reads as TGTGCCAGCAGCGTTCGGACAGTGACAGATACGCAGTATTTT.

This clonotype was counted at least ten times. The gene calls are TRBV12-3 or TRBV12-4 and TRBJ2-7, with D possibly matching TRBD1 (5 bases). The CDR3 is 17 residues long. Trimming cost V 0 bases and J 0 bases, with 15 bases left between them. The CDR3 DNA reads TGTGCCAGCAGTTTAGCGCATGGGGCCCTTCCCTCCTACGAGCAGTACTTC. Its protein is CASSLAHGALPSYEQYF.

This clonotype has only a few counts. CDR3 coding DNA: TGTGCCAGCAGATCCCCGGGGTCGGGCTATGGCTACACCTTC. This translates into CASRSPGSGYGYTF. This chain joins TRBV12-3 or TRBV12-4 and TRBJ1-2; no firm D call. V was clipped by 6 bases and J by 4 bases, with 15 bases between them. This CDR3 is built from 14 residues.

This clonotype was counted between two and nine times. This sequence joins TRBV6-6 and TRBJ1-1; no firm D call. The V end was cut by 2 bases, the J end by 0 bases, with 7 bases between. Germline V gene lookup returns CDR1 MNHNY and CDR2 SVGAGI (reference sequence). The CDR3 covers 14 residues. The CDR3 DNA reads TGTGCCAGCAGTTACCAACAACTGAACACTGAAGCTTTCTTT. This sequence encodes CASSYQQLNTEAFF.

Only a few counts were recorded for this clonotype. This rearrangement joins TRBV6-1 to TRBJ2-6, with unresolved D. Germline V CDR1 and CDR2: MNHNS, SASEGT. CDR3 size: 16 residues. The germline V and J ends were trimmed by 6 bases and 0 bases, with 12 bases remaining between them. The CDR3 loop reads CASRPRRNSGANVLTF. The CDR3 nucleotides are TGTGCCAGCAGACCGAGGCGGAACTCTGGGGCCAACGTCCTGACTTTC.

V gene TRBV29-1 combines with J gene TRBJ2-6; D remains unclear. This CDR3 has 13 amino acids. Germline-derived CDR1 and CDR2 are SQVTM and ANQGSEA. V was cut by 3 bases and J by 4 bases, with 7 bases left in between. The DNA for the CDR3 is TGCAGCGTTGAGACGAAAGGGGCCAACGTCCTGACTTTC. It codes for CSVETKGANVLTF.

The J gene is TRBJ2-2, the V gene TRBV30; D is ambiguous. Germline V gives CDR1 GTSNPN, CDR2 SVGIG (reference sequence). The V end lost 4 bases, the J end lost 1 base, and 13 bases lay between the germline ends. This CDR3 is built from 15 residues. The CDR3 loop reads CAWNADLLNTGELFF. CDR3 DNA: TGTGCCTGGAATGCGGATTTACTGAACACCGGGGAGCTGTTTTTT.

This clonotype appeared a few times. The genes are TRBV5-4 and TRBJ2-6, with a tentative D call TRBD2 (5 bases). Germline V gene lookup returns CDR1 SGHNT and CDR2 YYREEE (reference sequence). This CDR3 comprises 15 residues. Trimming stripped 0 bases from V and 4 bases from J, with 8 bases between. DNA of the CDR3: TGTGCCAGCAGCTTGGGGTGGAGGGGGGCCAACGTCCTGACTTTC. It specifies CASSLGWRGANVLTF.

A remark on this clonotype: Relative to the germline gene, one junction end is altered; a read error may explain this. The rearrangement uses TRBV4-1 and TRBJ1-1; no firm D call. CDR3 size: 15 residues. CDR1 is MGHRA, CDR2 YSYEKL, per germline. In DNA form, the CDR3 reads TGCGCCAGCAGGCAAGTAGGAGCAGGGAACACTGAAGCTTTCTTT. Translated: CASRQVGAGNTEAFF.

The chain is built from TRBV5-4 and TRBJ1-1, with a possible D match to TRBD1 (5 bases). Per germline, CDR1 SGHNT and CDR2 YYREEE (reference sequence). Trimming shortened V by 0 bases and J by 0 bases, and 15 bases separated the two germline ends. CDR3 length: 17 amino acids. CDR3 DNA sequence: TGTGCCAGCAGCTTGGAGAGGGGTCACGAGATGAACACTGAAGCTTTCTTT. Protein product: CASSLERGHEMNTEAFF.

This clonotype was recorded at least ten times. The rearrangement links TRBV11-2 to TRBJ2-7; a weak D match, TRBD2 (6 bases). With 5 bases removed from V and 6 bases from J, the gap between germline ends came to 17 bases. CDR1 is SGHAT and CDR2 is FQNNGV in the germline V gene. This CDR3 has 14 amino acids. In nucleotides, the CDR3 is TGTGCCAGCAGCAACTCCCTCGAGGGAGGCGAGCAGTACTTC. It specifies CASSNSLEGGEQYF.

This clonotype was seen many times. The CDR3 region is CSASPGRGIYGYTF. The CDR3 DNA follows: TGCAGTGCTAGTCCTGGTAGAGGTATCTATGGCTACACCTTC. The rearrangement joins TRBV20-1 to TRBJ1-2; D is uncertain. Germline V gene sequence: CDR1 DFQATT, CDR2 SNEGSKA (reference sequence). Trimming removed 3 bases from V and 4 bases from J, with 15 bases in between. This CDR3 comprises 14 residues.